The 21 T cell receptor beta chains presented below share a single source sample, sequenced in a study of blood T cell repertoires in COVID-19. Produced via immunoSEQ multiplex PCR; TCRdb's table is partial and in-frame only. The sample includes 110,000 to 150,000 clones, roughly 83% seen only once; the top ten take 3%. The source material was peripheral blood. All receptors derive from a woman older than 75 with acute or convalescent COVID-19.

The chain carries TRBV30 and TRBJ2-1, with D tentatively TRBD1 (5 bases). This CDR3 contains 14 residues. Per germline, CDR1 GTSNPN and CDR2 SVGIG (reference sequence). Trimming removed 4 bases at V and 8 bases at J, with 18 bases between. For the CDR3, the DNA is TGTGCCTGGAACCTCGGGTGGGGCGTGGATGAGCAGTTCTTC. Translated, it gives CAWNLGWGVDEQFF.

The gene calls are TRBV6-2 or TRBV6-3 and TRBJ1-5; D ambiguous. The CDR3 is made up of 16 amino acids. The V and J ends lost 4 bases and 1 base respectively, with 14 bases between them. Germline V gene data show CDR1 as MNHEY and CDR2 as SVGEGT. CDR3 bases: TGTGCCAGCAGTTTGTTTAGGTTCGGGAGCAATCAGCCCCAGCATTTT. Translating gives CASSLFRFGSNQPQHF.

The chain couples TRBV7-9 to TRBJ1-4, with 9 bases lining up with TRBD1. The CDR3 consists of 15 residues. The germline V gene has CDR1 SEHNR and CDR2 FQNEAQ (reference sequence). The V gene end was trimmed by 5 bases and the J gene end by 7 bases; junction bases not matched to a gene: 8. This chain's CDR3 is CASSPTGGVGEKLFF. The DNA of the CDR3 is TGTGCCAGCAGCCCGACAGGGGGGGTCGGTGAAAAACTGTTTTTT. The full variable domain, in which reference TRBV7-9 and TRBJ1-4 provide the parts outside the CDR3, is DTGVSQNPRHKITKRGQNVTFRCDPISEHNRLYWYRQTLGQGPEFLTYFQNEAQLEKSRLLSDRFSAERPKGSFSTLEIQRTEQGDSAMYLCASSPTGGVGEKLFFGSGTQLSVL.

This clone was detected only once. The chain uses TRBV27 and TRBJ1-5; 10 nucleotides line up with TRBD1. Germline loops: CDR1 MNHEY, CDR2 SMNVEV (reference sequence). The CDR3 loop spans 15 amino acids. After removal of 5 bases from V and 5 bases from J, the junction contained 6 bases not matched to a gene. CDR3 in amino acids: CASSPLDRGHQPQHF. The CDR3 coding sequence is TGTGCCAGCAGTCCCCTCGACAGGGGGCATCAGCCCCAGCATTTT.

The rearrangement joins TRBV5-1 to TRBJ1-4; 9 bases agree with TRBD1. Germline assignment: CDR1 SGHRS and CDR2 YFSETQ. The CDR3 contains 21 residues. Trimming removed 4 bases from V and 2 bases from J; junction bases left unmatched: 21. This CDR3 reads CASSVGFSRDRAYGTNEKLFF. The CDR3 region has the DNA TGCGCCAGCAGCGTAGGGTTCAGCCGGGACAGGGCTTACGGGACTAATGAAAAACTGTTTTTT. The whole variable domain, filled in from reference TRBV5-1 and TRBJ1-4, reads KAGVTQTPRYLIKTRGQQVTLSCSPISGHRSVSWYQQTPGQGLQFLFEYFSETQRNKGNFPGRFSGRQFSNSRSEMNVSTLELGDSALYLCASSVGFSRDRAYGTNEKLFFGSGTQLSVL.

The rearrangement links TRBV5-1 to TRBJ2-7, with 7 bases aligning to TRBD1. The germline gives CDR1 SGHRS, CDR2 YFSETQ. The V and J ends lost 6 bases and 5 bases, in that order; junction bases with no gene match: 5. There are 12 residues in the CDR3. CDR3 nucleotides: TGCGCCAGCATGGGACAGACCGACGAGCAGTACTTC. Protein: CASMGQTDEQYF.

The V call is TRBV11-3, the J call TRBJ2-2; 7 bases map to TRBD1. This CDR3 is 18 amino acids long. Germline trimming cut 2 bases from V and 0 bases from J; bases unmatched to any gene: 9. From germline, CDR1 is SGHNT and CDR2 YENEEA. CDR3 DNA sequence: TGTGCCAGCAGCTTAAGTTTGTGGGACAGACCGAACACCGGGGAGCTGTTTTTT. This encodes CASSLSLWDRPNTGELFF.

The chain carries TRBV12-3 or TRBV12-4 and TRBJ2-7; the D gene is possibly TRBD2 (6 bases). Trimming removed 4 bases from V and 2 bases from J, with 9 bases in between. The CDR3 consists of 13 residues. CDR3 nucleotide sequence: TGTGCCAGCAGTTGGGGGGATACCTACGAGCAGTACTTC. This encodes CASSWGDTYEQYF.

The rearrangement links TRBV14 to TRBJ1-2; the D is unclear. Germline CDR1 and CDR2: SGHDN and FVKESK. V was trimmed by 4 bases and J by 7 bases, leaving 13 bases between them. The CDR3 length is 13 residues. CDR3 sequence (DNA): TGTGCCAGCAGCCGGGAGCGTCATGGTGGCTACACCTTC. It is translated as CASSRERHGGYTF.

This clone was detected once. CDR3 nucleotides: TGTGCCAGCAGCCCGCCACCGGGGACAGAGAATCAGCCCCAGCATTTT. It yields the protein CASSPPPGTENQPQHF. The chain uses TRBV7-8 and TRBJ1-5; 7 nucleotides align to TRBD1. Germline V CDR1 and CDR2: SGHVS, FQNEAQ. The CDR3 is made up of 16 amino acids. Trimming took 5 bases from V and 4 from J; bases not matched to a gene: 11.

This chain joins TRBV4-1 and TRBJ2-1; 8 bases are a match to TRBD2. With 6 bases clipped from V and 4 bases from J, the junction kept 11 bases outside the gene matches. This CDR3 is 16 amino acids long. CDR1 and CDR2 (germline): MGHRA, YSYEKL. CDR3 loop: CASRSGGGGSYNEQFF. Written as DNA, the CDR3 is TGCGCCAGCAGATCCGGGGGCGGGGGGTCATACAATGAGCAGTTCTTC.

The V gene is TRBV5-1, the J gene TRBJ1-1; 10 bases align to TRBD1. Per germline, CDR1 SGHRS and CDR2 YFSETQ. This CDR3 has 15 amino acids. V dropped 3 bases and J dropped 4; count of bases not matched to a gene: 6. The CDR3 loop reads CASSSGQGISTEAFF. CDR3 DNA: TGCGCCAGCAGCTCGGGACAGGGGATCAGCACTGAAGCTTTCTTT.

CDR3 amino acids: CASSQGRAPSAEQYF. CDR3 in DNA: TGTGCCAGCAGCCAAGGGAGGGCACCTTCAGCGGAGCAGTACTTC. V usage is TRBV3-1 (or the pseudogene TRBV3-2) and J usage is TRBJ2-7, with D tentatively TRBD2 (6 bases). The V end lost 1 base, the J end lost 7 bases, and 17 bases lay between the germline ends. This CDR3 has 15 amino acids. Germline values: CDR1 LGHDT, CDR2 YNNKEL (reference sequence).

The J gene is TRBJ1-1, the V gene TRBV11-2, with 7 bases matching TRBD1. V dropped 1 base and J dropped 5; count of bases not matched to a gene: 1. CDR3 length equals 13 residues. Germline V CDR1 and CDR2: SGHAT, FQNNGV. DNA of the CDR3: TGTGCCAGCAGCTTAGGCAGGGGGACTGAAGCTTTCTTT. It is translated as CASSLGRGTEAFF.

The J gene is TRBJ1-6, the V gene TRBV5-4; 7 nucleotides line up with TRBD1. The CDR3 covers 17 residues. V lost 0 bases, J lost 0 bases, and 3 bases stayed unmatched. Germline V gene sequence: CDR1 SGHNT, CDR2 YYREEE (reference sequence). Written as DNA, the CDR3 is TGTGCCAGCAGCTTGGCCGGACAGGACTCCTATAATTCACCCCTCCACTTT. This encodes CASSLAGQDSYNSPLHF.

This clone was seen a handful of times. The gene calls are TRBV7-2 and TRBJ2-3, with D possibly TRBD2 on 6 matching bases. V was shortened by 8 bases and J by 2 bases, with 14 bases between the two germline ends. There are 14 residues in the CDR3. Per the germline V gene, CDR1 is SGHTA and CDR2 is FQGNSA. The DNA of the CDR3 is TGTGCCAGCCAAACCCCGGGGGACACAGATACGCAGTATTTT. Protein: CASQTPGDTDTQYF. Complete variable domain (other parts from reference TRBV7-2 and TRBJ2-3): GAGVSQSPSNKVTEKGKDVELRCDPISGHTALYWYRQSLGQGLEFLIYFQGNSAPDKSGLPSDRFSAERTGGSVSTLTIQRTQQEDSAVYLCASQTPGDTDTQYFGPGTRLTVL.

The chain carries TRBV19 and TRBJ1-5; D is perhaps TRBD1 (6 bases). The germline V gene encodes CDR1 LNHDA and CDR2 SQIVND (reference sequence). This CDR3 spans 14 amino acids. V was pared by 7 bases and J by 4 bases, with 14 bases between. The CDR3 nucleotides are TGTGCCAGTAATCCACAGGGAGCAAATCAGCCCCAGCATTTT. This encodes CASNPQGANQPQHF.

The chain recombines TRBV4-2 with TRBJ1-2; no clear D gene. This CDR3 is built from 15 residues. V was pared by 1 base and J by 6 bases, with 15 bases between. Per the germline V gene, CDR1 is LGHNA and CDR2 is YNFKEQ. The DNA of the CDR3 is TGTGCCAGCAGCCAAGGAGGAGGGAGGTATGATGGCTACACCTTC. This gives the protein CASSQGGGRYDGYTF.

The chain couples TRBV6-5 to TRBJ1-5; tentatively, D is TRBD1 (6 bases). The CDR3 has 13 residues. The V and J ends lost 6 bases and 3 bases respectively, with 9 bases between them. CDR1 is MNHEY, CDR2 SVGAGI, per germline. The CDR3 nucleotides read TGTGCCAGCAGCGACAGGCACAATCAGCCCCAGCATTTT. Its translation is CASSDRHNQPQHF.

The chain has TRBV29-1 and TRBJ1-2, with unresolved D. Germline lookup yields CDR1 SQVTM and CDR2 ANQGSEA. There are 13 residues in the CDR3. V shed 1 base and J shed 6 bases, with 12 bases lying between them. The CDR3 here is CSVEGGGRDGYTF. The CDR3 nucleotides read TGCAGCGTTGAAGGGGGAGGGCGAGATGGCTACACCTTC. Full variable domain (missing parts from reference TRBV29-1 and TRBJ1-2): SAVISQKPSRDICQRGTSLTIQCQVDSQVTMMFWYRQQPGQSLTLIATANQGSEATYESGFVIDKFPISRPNLTFSTLTVSNMSPEDSSIYLCSVEGGGRDGYTFGSGTRLTVV.

V gene TRBV7-2 combines with J gene TRBJ1-4, with D maybe TRBD1 (5 bases). The V gene's germline CDR1 is SGHTA and CDR2 FQGNSA. Trimming took off 5 bases at V and 3 bases at J, with 13 bases between the two ends. The length of the CDR3 is 15 residues. CDR3 DNA: TGTGCCAGCAGCCCCCAGACAGAACCTAATGAAAAACTGTTTTTT. Its protein is CASSPQTEPNEKLFF.